Included here is one TCR beta chain sequence, with context. Its antigen is unknown. Germline lookup yields CDR1 SGHVS and CDR2 FQNEAQ. Trimming removed 5 bases from V and 3 bases from J; junction bases left unmatched: 10. This CDR3 comprises 16 residues. This sample was included in a study of T cell responses to AZD1222 COVID-19 vaccine. Regarding the study as a whole: In a largely white British group with more females than males, clonal diversity was possibly underestimated.

Sequenced by immunoSEQ multiplex PCR; TCRdb stores in-frame clones only, minus some. The repertoire has roughly 150,000 clones, around 91% of them found once; the top ten carry roughly 4.6%. This material consisted of peripheral blood, taken on day 0 of AZD1222 vaccination. This TCR derives from an adult in good health. The genes are TRBV7-8 and TRBJ1-5; 7 bases agree with TRBD1. The CDR3 reads CASSPQTGWDNQPQHF. The CDR3 DNA reads TGTGCCAGCAGCCCCCAGACAGGGTGGGACAATCAGCCCCAGCATTTT.